This T cell receptor (beta chain) was sequenced for a study of blood T cell repertoires in COVID-19. Study-wide context: Spain, Italy and the United States supplied samples that represented acute and convalescent COVID-19. Nucleic acid was either cDNA or gDNA, and it came from T cells, B-cell-depleted T cells, or PBMCs.

Authors' data handling: Amplification from reference gene primers served as the basis for estimated nucleated cell counts. Repertoires were generated with immunoSEQ multiplex PCR, while TCRdb's copy carries only in-frame clones and drops some. That table gives V, J and clone size, and the DNA gave D and trimming. The sample records roughly 250,000 clones, more than 65% being singletons. The clonotype comes from a man in his fifties with active or convalescent COVID-19. The sample was peripheral blood.

Written as DNA, the CDR3 is TGTGCCAGCGGGGGACAGGGGGCTTCCTACGAGCAGTACTTC. Encoded protein: CASGGQGASYEQYF. The chain is built from TRBV6-5 and TRBJ2-7, with 12 bases matching TRBD1. CDR3 length: 14 residues. CDR1 is MNHEY, CDR2 SVGAGI, per germline. V trimming: 8 bases; J trimming: 1 base; junction bases outside the gene matches: 3.